Listed below are T cell receptor beta chains from one sample, sequenced in a study of regulatory T cells in long-lasting Graves disease. TCRdb re-called the multiplex PCR reads through MiXCR, storing one row per CDR3 protein. The repertoire holds 300,000 to 400,000 distinct CDR3 sequences, with 15% to 20% as singletons. The same sample was also used in a study of T cells in Graves' hyperthyroidism and ophthalmopathy.

Source: peripheral blood mononuclear cells (PBMCs), taken at new diagnosis, from a patient treated with antithyroid drugs. These receptor sequences come from a man aged 40-49 years with Graves disease. Both conserved end residues are part of each CDR3. Fields, in order: D gene, clone size, J gene, V gene, CDR3 DNA, CDR3 protein. D genes are given only for firm matches. The listing skips clone size in some rows; elsewhere it reads once, few, many or a size class.

d_gene: -; abundance: -; j_gene: TRBJ1-4; v_gene: TRBV28; CDR3nt: TGTGCCAGCAGTGCCAGGGGATCAACTAATGAAAAACTGTTTTTT; CDR3aa: CASSARGSTNEKLFF
d_gene: TRBD1; abundance: -; j_gene: TRBJ1-6; v_gene: TRBV20-1; CDR3nt: TGCAGTGCAGGCTGGACAGGGGGCAATAATTCACCCCTCCACTTT; CDR3aa: CSAGWTGGNNSPLHF
d_gene: TRBD1; abundance: few; j_gene: TRBJ2-3; v_gene: TRBV10-3; CDR3nt: TGTGCCACCCGGGACAGGGAAGGGGCAGATACGCAGTATTTT; CDR3aa: CATRDREGADTQYF
d_gene: -; abundance: many; j_gene: TRBJ1-1; v_gene: TRBV3-1; CDR3nt: TGTGCCAGCAGCCATAGGGGGGCCGGCACTGAAGCTTTCTTT; CDR3aa: CASSHRGAGTEAFF
d_gene: -; abundance: many; j_gene: TRBJ1-2; v_gene: TRBV2; CDR3nt: TGTGCCAGCAGGAAGAGCTATGGCTACACCTTC; CDR3aa: CASRKSYGYTF
d_gene: -; abundance: -; j_gene: TRBJ2-3; v_gene: TRBV6-5; CDR3nt: TGTGCCAGCAGTTCCCGGATCCGCACAGATACGCAGTATTTT; CDR3aa: CASSSRIRTDTQYF
d_gene: TRBD2; abundance: many; j_gene: TRBJ2-7; v_gene: TRBV20-1; CDR3nt: TGCAGTGCTAGAGATCCCACGCGGGGGTTCGAGCGGGGGGGCCTGTACGAGCAGTACTTC; CDR3aa: CSARDPTRGFERGGLYEQYF
d_gene: -; abundance: many; j_gene: TRBJ1-1; v_gene: TRBV20-1; CDR3nt: TGCAGTGCTAGAGATCTTATCAGGGGCAACACTGAAGCTTTCTTT; CDR3aa: CSARDLIRGNTEAFF
d_gene: -; abundance: many; j_gene: TRBJ1-1; v_gene: TRBV5-1; CDR3nt: TGCGCCAGCAGCAGACAGGTCGAGAACACTGAAGCTTTCTTT; CDR3aa: CASSRQVENTEAFF
d_gene: TRBD2; abundance: few; j_gene: TRBJ2-5; v_gene: TRBV10-3; CDR3nt: TGTGCCATCAGAACTAGCGGGGGATCCGAGACCCAGTACTTC; CDR3aa: CAIRTSGGSETQYF
d_gene: -; abundance: many; j_gene: TRBJ1-4; v_gene: TRBV6-5; CDR3nt: TGTGCCAGCAGTTACTCGGCAGGGTCAGGTGAAAAACTGTTTTTT; CDR3aa: CASSYSAGSGEKLFF
d_gene: -; abundance: -; j_gene: TRBJ1-3; v_gene: TRBV30; CDR3nt: TGTGCCTGGAGTGTAGACTTTGCTTCTGGAAACACCATATATTTT; CDR3aa: CAWSVDFASGNTIYF
d_gene: TRBD2; abundance: -; j_gene: TRBJ2-6; v_gene: TRBV20-1; CDR3nt: TGCAGTGCCATCACTAGCGGCGACTCTGGGGCCAACGTCCTGACTTTC; CDR3aa: CSAITSGDSGANVLTF
d_gene: TRBD2; abundance: many; j_gene: TRBJ2-3; v_gene: TRBV5-1; CDR3nt: TGCGCCAGCAGCGGAGAGAGCGGGGGGGCGACAGATACGCAGTATTTT; CDR3aa: CASSGESGGATDTQYF
d_gene: -; abundance: -; j_gene: TRBJ2-1; v_gene: TRBV2; CDR3nt: TGTGCCAGCAGTGAAAGAGAAGAGGAGTTCTTC; CDR3aa: CASSEREEEFF
d_gene: -; abundance: many; j_gene: TRBJ1-5; v_gene: TRBV9; CDR3nt: TGTGCCAGCAGCGCAGGGACTAGCAATCAGCCCCAGCATTTT; CDR3aa: CASSAGTSNQPQHF
d_gene: -; abundance: many; j_gene: TRBJ2-3; v_gene: TRBV5-1; CDR3nt: TGCGCCAGCAGCTCGCTTGGGGATACGCAGTATTTT; CDR3aa: CASSSLGDTQYF
d_gene: -; abundance: many; j_gene: TRBJ1-5; v_gene: TRBV28; CDR3nt: TGTGCCAGCACCCTTACGGTGGTGGGAAGAAATCAGCCCCAGCATTTT; CDR3aa: CASTLTVVGRNQPQHF
d_gene: -; abundance: few; j_gene: TRBJ1-4; v_gene: TRBV14; CDR3nt: TGTGCCAGCAGCCATCGTTCAGGGTTTTACGAAAAACTGTTTTTT; CDR3aa: CASSHRSGFYEKLFF
d_gene: -; abundance: many; j_gene: TRBJ2-3; v_gene: TRBV7-9; CDR3nt: TGTGCCAGCAGCCCTGGGGATGCCTGGTATACGCAGTATTTT; CDR3aa: CASSPGDAWYTQYF